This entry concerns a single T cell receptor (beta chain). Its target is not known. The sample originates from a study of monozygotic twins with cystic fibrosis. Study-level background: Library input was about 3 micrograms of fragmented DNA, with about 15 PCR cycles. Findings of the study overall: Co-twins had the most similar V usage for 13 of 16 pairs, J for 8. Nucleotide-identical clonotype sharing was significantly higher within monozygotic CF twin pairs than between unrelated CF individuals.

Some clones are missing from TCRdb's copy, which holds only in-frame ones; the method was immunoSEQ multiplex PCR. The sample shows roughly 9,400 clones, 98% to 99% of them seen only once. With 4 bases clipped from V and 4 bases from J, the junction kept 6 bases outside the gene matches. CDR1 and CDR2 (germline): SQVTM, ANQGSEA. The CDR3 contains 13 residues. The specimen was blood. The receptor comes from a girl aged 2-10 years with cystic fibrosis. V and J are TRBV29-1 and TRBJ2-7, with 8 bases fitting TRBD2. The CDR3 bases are TGCAGCGTTGTGCTAGCGGGTATTTACGAGCAGTACTTC. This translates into CSVVLAGIYEQYF.